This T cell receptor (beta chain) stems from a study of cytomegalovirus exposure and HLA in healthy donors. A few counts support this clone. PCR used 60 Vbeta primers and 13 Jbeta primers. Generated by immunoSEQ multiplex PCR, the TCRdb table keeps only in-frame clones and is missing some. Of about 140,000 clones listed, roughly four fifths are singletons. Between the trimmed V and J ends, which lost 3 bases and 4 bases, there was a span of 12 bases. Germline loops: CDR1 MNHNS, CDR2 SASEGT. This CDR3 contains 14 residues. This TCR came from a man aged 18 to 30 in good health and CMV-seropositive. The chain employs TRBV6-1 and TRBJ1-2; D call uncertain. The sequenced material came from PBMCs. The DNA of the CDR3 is TGTGCCAGCAGTGACCCGGGGTTAAGCTATGGCTACACCTTC. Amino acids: CASSDPGLSYGYTF.